These 27 T cell receptor beta chains were sequenced from one sample in a study of blood T cell repertoires in COVID-19 (dated by TCRdb to about 2020). The library was prepared using the immunoSEQ multiplex PCR assay. As stored in TCRdb, this immuneACCESS dataset retains in-frame rearrangements with V and J assigned. A fraction of the clones does not appear; measured against another copy, unresolved V genes explain less than half of the discrepancy, and the remainder lacks a known reason. The sample table records approximately 270,000 clones; about 90% of these occur just once. The ten largest clones take up roughly 3% of the sample. Sequenced input: peripheral blood. The source of these receptors is a man aged 18 to 35 with active or convalescent COVID-19.

The rearrangement uses TRBV5-6 and TRBJ1-2; a possible D gene is TRBD1 (6 bases). CDR1 and CDR2 from the germline V gene are SGHDT and YYEEEE. Trimming removed 4 bases at V and 5 bases at J, with 18 bases between. The CDR3 is 15 amino acids. The CDR3 bases are TGTGCCAGCAGCAGGGGACAAGGGGGTAATTATGGCTACACCTTC. Translated, it gives CASSRGQGGNYGYTF.

The chain recombines TRBV28 with TRBJ1-1; D is ambiguous. The V gene's germline CDR1 is MDHEN and CDR2 SYDVKM. CDR3 length equals 14 residues. V lost 5 bases and J lost 5, with 15 bases in between. DNA of the CDR3: TGTGCCAGCAGTACCGAGGGCTGGGGAACTGAAGCTTTCTTT. It specifies CASSTEGWGTEAFF.

The chain joins TRBV19 to TRBJ2-1; D is perhaps TRBD2 (5 bases). V lost 3 bases to trimming and J lost 6 bases, with 18 bases between them. This CDR3 is built from 16 residues. The V gene's germline CDR1 is LNHDA and CDR2 SQIVND (reference sequence). The CDR3, as DNA: TGTGCCAGTAGTATGGGTGAGCTAGCCCGGGCCAATGAGCAGTTCTTC. Protein sequence: CASSMGELARANEQFF.

For the CDR3, the DNA is TGTGCCACCCAATCGACTAGCGGGACCACAGATACGCAGTATTTT. Its protein product is CATQSTSGTTDTQYF. The V call is TRBV24-1, the J call TRBJ2-3; 11 nucleotides align to TRBD2. With 9 bases clipped from V and 2 bases from J, the junction kept 6 bases outside the gene matches. The CDR3 contains 15 residues. The V gene's germline CDR1 is KGHDR and CDR2 SFDVKD.

CDR3 coding DNA: TGCGCCAGCAGCGTAGGACAGGGGGGGACCTACGAGCAGTACTTC. Protein product: CASSVGQGGTYEQYF. The chain combines TRBV5-1 with TRBJ2-7; 10 nucleotides line up with TRBD1. The CDR3 covers 15 residues. Germline CDR1 reads SGHRS; CDR2 reads YFSETQ. Trimming cost V 4 bases and J 2 bases; bases outside gene matches: 6.

The CDR3 spells CSAARGSNYGYTF. CDR3 DNA sequence: TGCAGCGCCGCCCGGGGGTCTAACTATGGCTACACCTTC. This chain links TRBV29-1 with TRBJ1-2, with D possibly matching TRBD1 (5 bases). V lost 7 bases, J lost 0 bases, and 12 bases lay in between. Germline values: CDR1 SQVTM, CDR2 ANQGSEA. The CDR3 covers 13 residues.

The CDR3 nucleotides read TGTGCCACCAGTCTAAACACCGGGGAGCTGTTTTTT. Its translation: CATSLNTGELFF. The chain employs TRBV24-1 and TRBJ2-2, with D hard to call. V lost 6 bases to trimming and J lost 2 bases, with 3 bases between them. Looked up from germline, CDR1 is KGHDR and CDR2 is SFDVKD. This CDR3 has 12 residues.

The chain carries TRBV5-4 and TRBJ2-7; 8 bases align to TRBD1. J gave up 2 bases and V 4 bases, and 11 bases lay outside the gene matches. Germline values: CDR1 SGHNT, CDR2 YYREEE (reference sequence). The CDR3 is made up of 16 amino acids. In DNA form, the CDR3 reads TGTGCCAGCAGCCCAGGGGGCGTGGTCAGGCCCTACGAGCAGTACTTC. This sequence encodes CASSPGGVVRPYEQYF.

With respect to this clone: Other DNA sequences of this sample code for an identical CDR3. The CDR3 reads CASSRTGSSYNEQFF. The CDR3 coding sequence is TGTGCCAGCAGCAGGACAGGGTCCTCCTACAATGAGCAGTTCTTC. The chain links TRBV3-1 (or the pseudogene TRBV3-2) to TRBJ2-1, with 8 bases that match TRBD1. The germline gives CDR1 LGHDT, CDR2 YNNKEL (reference sequence). V dropped 5 bases and J dropped 0; count of bases not matched to a gene: 3. CDR3 size: 15 residues.

CDR3 sequence (DNA): TGTGCCAGCACCACCGGGACAGGGTACCCCGGGGAGCTGTTTTTT. Protein sequence: CASTTGTGYPGELFF. The chain carries TRBV11-1 and TRBJ2-2, with TRBD1 matching over 9 bases. V shed 7 bases, J shed 6 bases, and the junction held 9 bases outside the gene matches. Germline CDR1 and CDR2: SGHAT and FQDESV (reference sequence). This CDR3 spans 15 amino acids.

The genes are TRBV11-2 and TRBJ2-7, with 9 positions matching TRBD1. The CDR3 extends over 15 amino acids. V lost 5 bases, J lost 2 bases, and 7 bases stayed unmatched. Germline assignment: CDR1 SGHAT and CDR2 FQNNGV. Written as DNA, the CDR3 is TGTGCCAGCAGCCCGACGACAGGGGGGGCCTACGAGCAGTACTTC. It specifies CASSPTTGGAYEQYF.

The chain carries TRBV9 and TRBJ2-2, with 9 bases identical to TRBD2. The CDR3 length is 17 residues. Trimming took 1 base from V and 6 from J; bases not matched to a gene: 10. Germline V gene sequence: CDR1 SGDLS, CDR2 YYNGEE. The CDR3 nucleotides are TGTGCCAGCAGCGTATCCTCAGCGGGGGGTTTCTCCGGGGAGCTGTTTTTT. Its protein product is CASSVSSAGGFSGELFF.

This clone was found a few times. V usage is TRBV29-1 and J usage is TRBJ1-1; 9 bases agree with TRBD1. CDR3 length: 15 amino acids. Germline CDR1 reads SQVTM; CDR2 reads ANQGSEA. J was trimmed by 0 bases and V by 8 bases; bases with no gene match: 10. The DNA of the CDR3 is TGCAGCTTAAAAGGGGGACAGGGAATGAACACTGAAGCTTTCTTT. Encoded protein: CSLKGGQGMNTEAFF. Drawing the rest from reference TRBV29-1 and TRBJ1-1, the complete variable domain is SAVISQKPSRDICQRGTSLTIQCQVDSQVTMMFWYRQQPGQSLTLIATANQGSEATYESGFVIDKFPISRPNLTFSTLTVSNMSPEDSSIYLCSLKGGQGMNTEAFFGQGTRLTVV.

The chain couples TRBV27 to TRBJ2-7; 8 bases are shared with TRBD1. The V and J ends lost 6 bases and 0 bases, in that order; junction bases with no gene match: 7. Per germline, CDR1 MNHEY and CDR2 SMNVEV (reference sequence). This CDR3 comprises 15 residues. CDR3 region: CASRAGTGASYEQYF. CDR3 nucleotide sequence: TGTGCCAGCAGAGCCGGGACAGGTGCCTCCTACGAGCAGTACTTC.

This clone was found once. CDR3 sequence (DNA): TGTGCCAGCAACCCAACAGGGGGCAACTATGGCTACACCTTC. Its translation: CASNPTGGNYGYTF. The chain links TRBV6-5 to TRBJ1-2, with 9 bases fitting TRBD1. Germline V CDR1 and CDR2: MNHEY, SVGAGI. CDR3 length equals 14 residues. V shed 7 bases and J 2 bases; nucleotides not matched to a gene: 5.

The chain is built from TRBV11-2 and TRBJ2-3, with 9 positions matching TRBD2. CDR1 and CDR2 from the germline V gene are SGHAT and FQNNGV. There are 18 residues in the CDR3. V dropped 6 bases and J dropped 2; count of bases not matched to a gene: 15. CDR3 residues: CASRKGRGAGGPTDTQYF. The CDR3 nucleotides are TGTGCCAGCAGAAAAGGACGGGGAGCGGGGGGCCCCACAGATACGCAGTATTTT.

V usage is TRBV6-5 and J usage is TRBJ1-6; D is uncertain. In germline, CDR1 is MNHEY, CDR2 SVGAGI. CDR3 length: 15 amino acids. The ends were cut back, 6 bases at V and 0 bases at J, with 9 bases in the middle. This CDR3 reads CASSGESSYNSPLHF. CDR3 nucleotides: TGTGCCAGCAGCGGAGAAAGCTCCTATAATTCACCCCTCCACTTT.

The chain links TRBV11-1 to TRBJ2-2; TRBD1 agrees at 7 bases. Germline lookup yields CDR1 SGHAT and CDR2 FQDESV (reference sequence). The CDR3 sequence is 14 residues long. V shed 5 bases, J shed 7 bases, and the junction held 7 bases outside the gene matches. For the CDR3, the DNA is TGTGCCAGCAGCCAACAGGGGATAGGCGGGGAGCTGTTTTTT. Translated: CASSQQGIGGELFF.

This chain connects TRBV5-6 to TRBJ2-7; 10 bases fit TRBD2. Looked up from germline, CDR1 is SGHDT and CDR2 is YYEEEE. Losses at the gene ends were 0 bases for V and 2 bases for J; bases not matched to a gene: 8. The CDR3 is 17 amino acids. The CDR3 reads CASSLEWGSGGPYEQYF. The CDR3, as DNA: TGTGCCAGCAGCTTGGAGTGGGGTAGCGGGGGGCCCTACGAGCAGTACTTC.

The genes are TRBV5-1 and TRBJ2-1, with 11 bases aligning to TRBD2. There are 17 residues in the CDR3. Trimming cost V 1 base and J 4 bases; bases outside gene matches: 7. From germline, CDR1 is SGHRS and CDR2 YFSETQ. CDR3 sequence (DNA): TGCGCCAGCAGCTTGTTTAGCGGGGGGGCGTTATACAATGAGCAGTTCTTC. Its protein product is CASSLFSGGALYNEQFF. The full variable domain, its missing parts supplied by reference TRBV5-1 and TRBJ2-1, is KAGVTQTPRYLIKTRGQQVTLSCSPISGHRSVSWYQQTPGQGLQFLFEYFSETQRNKGNFPGRFSGRQFSNSRSEMNVSTLELGDSALYLCASSLFSGGALYNEQFFGPGTRLTVL.

The rearrangement links TRBV5-1 to TRBJ2-5; D is possibly TRBD2 (6 bases). The CDR3 runs to 14 residues. Germline V lookup: CDR1 SGHRS, CDR2 YFSETQ. V lost 4 bases, J lost 3 bases, and 13 bases lay in between. The CDR3 region has the DNA TGCGCCAGCAGCGGAACGGGAGCCAAAGAGACCCAGTACTTC. It translates to CASSGTGAKETQYF.

The count of this clone is one. This chain joins TRBV6-5 and TRBJ2-7, with TRBD2 matching 12 bases. This CDR3 has 15 amino acids. V was pared by 7 bases and J by 0 bases, with 4 bases of the junction left unmatched. Germline CDR1 and CDR2: MNHEY and SVGAGI. The CDR3 coding sequence is TGTGCCAGCATTATGACTAGCGGGAGCTCCTACGAGCAGTACTTC. Amino acids: CASIMTSGSSYEQYF.

The genes are TRBV7-2 and TRBJ2-7; 7 bases fit TRBD1. The CDR3 has 14 amino acids. Per germline, CDR1 SGHTA and CDR2 FQGNSA. Unmatched junction bases numbered 8, after V lost 7 bases and J lost 2 bases. The CDR3 spells CASTTYDRAYEQYF. CDR3 DNA sequence: TGTGCCAGCACCACCTACGACAGGGCCTACGAGCAGTACTTC.

The V call is TRBV19, the J call TRBJ1-3; D perhaps matches TRBD1 (6 bases). This CDR3 has 16 amino acids. V lost 5 bases and J 0 bases, leaving 14 bases between the germline ends. CDR1 is LNHDA, CDR2 SQIVND, per germline (reference sequence). The CDR3 loop reads CASSQGRRDSGNTIYF. The CDR3 DNA sequence: TGTGCCAGTAGTCAGGGGCGTAGGGACTCTGGAAACACCATATATTTT.

This clone has a handful of counts. The J gene is TRBJ1-1, the V gene TRBV7-3; the match to TRBD1 covers 7 bases. Germline V gene lookup returns CDR1 SGHTA and CDR2 FQGTGA. This CDR3 has 14 residues. The J segment lost 0 bases and the V segment lost 2 bases, leaving 0 bases of the junction unmatched. The CDR3 nucleotides read TGTGCCAGCAGCTTAGACAGGGTGAACACTGAAGCTTTCTTT. Its protein is CASSLDRVNTEAFF.

J is TRBJ2-1 and V is TRBV27; D unresolved. Between the trimmed V and J ends, which lost 3 bases and 0 bases, there was a span of 9 bases. Germline loops: CDR1 MNHEY, CDR2 SMNVEV (reference sequence). CDR3 length: 15 amino acids. The DNA for the CDR3 is TGTGCCAGCAGTTTCTCGTCTAGCTCCTACAATGAGCAGTTCTTC. Its protein product is CASSFSSSSYNEQFF.

The J gene is TRBJ2-1, the V gene TRBV29-1; D perhaps matches TRBD2 (6 bases). CDR1 and CDR2 from the germline V gene are SQVTM and ANQGSEA. This CDR3 region has 14 residues. V was clipped by 7 bases and J by 5 bases, with 18 bases between them. CDR3 sequence: CSGFGAGNHNEQFF. CDR3 DNA: TGCAGCGGCTTCGGGGCGGGGAACCACAATGAGCAGTTCTTC.